The 13 T cell receptor beta chains presented below share a single source sample, sequenced in a study of OX40 agonist ivuxolimab in advanced cancers. The data were produced by immunoSEQ multiplex PCR, yet TCRdb's version contains in-frame clones alone and is incomplete. Of fewer than 70,000 clones listed, over 80% were seen once; the top ten hold approximately 3%. The sample in question was CD4+ or CD8+ T cells sorted from blood, obtained in a trial of the OX40 agonist ivuxolimab. The receptors were gathered from an adult with an advanced solid tumor such as melanoma, head and neck, liver or kidney cancer.

This chain links TRBV7-8 with TRBJ1-4; D may be TRBD1 (5 bases). This CDR3 is built from 18 residues. The V end lost 5 bases, the J end lost 5 bases, and 24 bases lay between the germline ends. Germline lookup yields CDR1 SGHVS and CDR2 FQNEAQ. The CDR3 sequence is CASSAQTVVKVGNEKLFF. The CDR3 region has the DNA TGTGCCAGCAGCGCGCAGACAGTAGTAAAGGTCGGAAATGAAAAACTGTTTTTT.

This clone was observed a single time. The rearrangement uses TRBV19 and TRBJ1-5; D gene uncertain. The germline CDR1 and CDR2 sequences are LNHDA and SQIVND (reference sequence). The V gene lost 6 bases and the J gene lost 2 bases, with 8 bases spanning the gap. The CDR3 runs 13 residues. CDR3 nucleotide sequence: TGTGCCAGTAGCCTCTTGGGCAATCAGCCCCAGCATTTT. As protein: CASSLLGNQPQHF.

The chain joins TRBV19 to TRBJ1-2, with TRBD1 matching 9 bases. V dropped 7 bases and J dropped 7; count of bases not matched to a gene: 13. Germline values: CDR1 LNHDA, CDR2 SQIVND (reference sequence). The CDR3 totals 15 residues. The CDR3 nucleotides read TGTGCCAGTATTGCCGGGACAGGGTTTTATGGTGGCTACACCTTC. It translates to CASIAGTGFYGGYTF.

The rearrangement links TRBV28 to TRBJ2-3; 8 nucleotides line up with TRBD2. The CDR3 is made up of 14 amino acids. After removal of 5 bases from V and 5 bases from J, the junction contained 6 bases not matched to a gene. Per germline, CDR1 MDHEN and CDR2 SYDVKM. CDR3 in DNA: TGTGCCAGCAGTCTTGCGGGACTAGGAGATACGCAGTATTTT. Protein: CASSLAGLGDTQYF. The complete variable domain, with remaining parts taken from reference TRBV28 and TRBJ2-3, reads DVKVTQSSRYLVKRTGEKVFLECVQDMDHENMFWYRQDPGLGLRLIYFSYDVKMKEKGDIPEGYSVSREKKERFSLILESASTNQTSMYLCASSLAGLGDTQYFGPGTRLTVL.

The chain has TRBV4-2 and TRBJ2-2; 10 bases fit TRBD2. The trim removed 4 bases at V and 3 bases at J, leaving 8 bases unmatched. Germline V gene sequence: CDR1 LGHNA, CDR2 YNFKEQ. The CDR3 extends over 17 amino acids. The CDR3 nucleotides are TGTGCCAGCAGCCCGAAATTAGCGGGGGGTTACACCGGGGAGCTGTTTTTT. This translates into CASSPKLAGGYTGELFF.

The CDR3 is CASNGAANTGELFF. The CDR3 DNA is TGTGCCTCTAATGGGGCAGCAAACACCGGGGAGCTGTTTTTT. This rearrangement joins TRBV19 to TRBJ2-2; tentatively, D is TRBD1 (5 bases). V lost 11 bases to trimming and J lost 2 bases, with 15 bases between them. The CDR3 has 14 residues. From germline, CDR1 is LNHDA and CDR2 SQIVND (reference sequence). Combining the CDR3 with reference TRBV19 and TRBJ2-2 gives the whole variable domain DGGITQSPKYLFRKEGQNVTLSCEQNLNHDAMYWYRQDPGQGLRLIYYSQIVNDFQKGDIAEGYSVSREKKESFPLTVTSAQKNPTAFYLCASNGAANTGELFFGEGSRLTVL.

J is TRBJ1-2 and V is TRBV6-6; no definite D call. The CDR3 is 14 amino acids. V shed 5 bases and J shed 4 bases, with 14 bases lying between them. Germline V gene sequence: CDR1 MNHNY, CDR2 SVGAGI (reference sequence). The CDR3 sequence is CASSTSTDSYGYTF. The CDR3 region has the DNA TGTGCCAGCAGTACCTCGACTGACTCCTATGGCTACACCTTC.

V and J are TRBV11-3 and TRBJ2-5, with TRBD1 matching over 8 bases. The CDR3 totals 16 residues. With 5 bases clipped from V and 6 bases from J, the junction kept 14 bases outside the gene matches. Germline CDR1 and CDR2: SGHNT and YENEEA. This CDR3 is CASSPDRGDIPQTQYF. The CDR3 DNA reads TGTGCCAGCAGCCCAGACAGGGGTGATATCCCCCAGACCCAGTACTTC.

The gene calls are TRBV7-2 and TRBJ2-5; 8 bases are shared with TRBD1. This CDR3 is built from 14 residues. Germline V CDR1 and CDR2: SGHTA, FQGNSA. V trimming: 5 bases; J trimming: 5 bases; junction bases outside the gene matches: 7. CDR3 sequence reads: CASSPQGGAETQYF. The CDR3 DNA follows: TGTGCCAGCAGCCCACAGGGGGGAGCGGAGACCCAGTACTTC.

Written as DNA, the CDR3 is TGTGCCAGCAGACTCGGACTCGGCTCCTACAATGAGCAGTTCTTC. It codes for CASRLGLGSYNEQFF. This rearrangement joins TRBV28 to TRBJ2-1, with D possibly matching TRBD2 (5 bases). This CDR3 is 15 amino acids long. V gave up 6 bases and J gave up 0 bases, with 12 bases separating them. Looked up from germline, CDR1 is MDHEN and CDR2 is SYDVKM.

The chain uses TRBV6-5 and TRBJ1-5; no firm D call. The CDR3 covers 16 residues. The germline gives CDR1 MNHEY, CDR2 SVGAGI. Trimming removed 0 bases at V and 4 bases at J, with 13 bases between. This chain's CDR3 is CASSYSNLNGNQPQHF. As DNA, the CDR3 is TGTGCCAGCAGTTACTCGAACCTAAATGGGAATCAGCCCCAGCATTTT.

The chain carries TRBV11-2 and TRBJ2-5, with TRBD2 matching over 8 bases. The ends lost 5 bases at V and 5 bases at J; junction bases unmatched: 4. CDR1 and CDR2 (germline): SGHAT, FQNNGV. CDR3 length: 13 amino acids. The CDR3 loop reads CASSRTSWETQYF. The CDR3 bases are TGTGCCAGCAGCCGGACTAGCTGGGAGACCCAGTACTTC.

This clone was observed a handful of times. The gene calls are TRBV2 and TRBJ1-6; D is possibly TRBD1 (6 bases). The CDR3 is 14 amino acids. Trimming took 5 bases from V and 5 from J, leaving 10 bases between them. CDR1 and CDR2 (germline): SNHLY, FYNNEI. Written as DNA, the CDR3 is TGTGCCAGCAGTTGGACAGAAAATAATTCACCCCTCCACTTT. Amino acids: CASSWTENNSPLHF.